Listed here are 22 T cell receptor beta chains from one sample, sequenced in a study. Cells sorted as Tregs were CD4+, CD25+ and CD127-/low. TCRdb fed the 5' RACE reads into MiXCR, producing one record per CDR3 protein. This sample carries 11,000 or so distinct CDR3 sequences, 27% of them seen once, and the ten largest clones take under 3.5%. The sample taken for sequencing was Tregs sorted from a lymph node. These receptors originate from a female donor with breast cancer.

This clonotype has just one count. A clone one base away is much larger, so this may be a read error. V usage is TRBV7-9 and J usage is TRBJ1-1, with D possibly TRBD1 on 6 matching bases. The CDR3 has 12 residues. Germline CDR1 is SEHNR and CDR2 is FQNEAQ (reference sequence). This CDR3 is CASSLFNREGFF. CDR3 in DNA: TGTGCCAGCAGCTTATTTAACAGGGAAGGTTTCTTT.

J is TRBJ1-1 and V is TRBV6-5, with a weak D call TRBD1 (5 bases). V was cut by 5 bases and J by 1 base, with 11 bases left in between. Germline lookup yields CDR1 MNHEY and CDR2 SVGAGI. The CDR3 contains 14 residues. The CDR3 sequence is CASSTTVGNTEAFF. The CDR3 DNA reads TGTGCCAGCAGTACGACAGTTGGGAACACTGAAGCTTTCTTT.

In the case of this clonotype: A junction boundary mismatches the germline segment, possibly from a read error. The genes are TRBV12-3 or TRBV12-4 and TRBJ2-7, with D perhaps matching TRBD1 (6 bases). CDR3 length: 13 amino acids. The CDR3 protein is CASSVTGAYGQYF. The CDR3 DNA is TGTGCCAGCAGTGTGACAGGAGCCTACGGGCAGTACTTC.

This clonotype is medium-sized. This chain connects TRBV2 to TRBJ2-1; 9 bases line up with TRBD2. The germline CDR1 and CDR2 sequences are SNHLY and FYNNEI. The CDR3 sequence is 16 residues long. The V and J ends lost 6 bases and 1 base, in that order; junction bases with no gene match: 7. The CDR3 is CASRDSGSPSYNEQFF. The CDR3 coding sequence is TGTGCCAGCAGGGATAGCGGGAGTCCTTCCTACAATGAGCAGTTCTTC.

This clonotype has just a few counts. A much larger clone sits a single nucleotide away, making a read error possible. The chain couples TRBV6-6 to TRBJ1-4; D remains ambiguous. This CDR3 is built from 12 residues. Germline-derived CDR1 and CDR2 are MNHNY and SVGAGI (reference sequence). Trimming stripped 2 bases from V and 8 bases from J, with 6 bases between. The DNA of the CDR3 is TGTGCCAGCAGTTACGACCGAGAAAAACTGTTTTTT. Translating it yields CASSYDREKLFF.

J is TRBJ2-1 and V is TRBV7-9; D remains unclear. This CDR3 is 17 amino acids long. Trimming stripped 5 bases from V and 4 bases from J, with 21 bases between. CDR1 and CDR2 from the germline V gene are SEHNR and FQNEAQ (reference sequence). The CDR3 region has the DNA TGTGCCAGCAGCCCCTTTACTGGCGGCCGAATTTACAATGAGCAGTTCTTC. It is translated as CASSPFTGGRIYNEQFF. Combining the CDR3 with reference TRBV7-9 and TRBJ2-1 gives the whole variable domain DTGVSQNPRHKITKRGQNVTFRCDPISEHNRLYWYRQTLGQGPEFLTYFQNEAQLEKSRLLSDRFSAERPKGSFSTLEIQRTEQGDSAMYLCASSPFTGGRIYNEQFFGPGTRLTVL.

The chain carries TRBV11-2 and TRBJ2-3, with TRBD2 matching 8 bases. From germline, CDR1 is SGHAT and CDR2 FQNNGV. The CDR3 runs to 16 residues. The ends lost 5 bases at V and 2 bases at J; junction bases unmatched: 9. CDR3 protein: CASSPGGGPSTDTQYF. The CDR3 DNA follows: TGTGCCAGCAGCCCGGGGGGGGGTCCTTCCACAGATACGCAGTATTTT.

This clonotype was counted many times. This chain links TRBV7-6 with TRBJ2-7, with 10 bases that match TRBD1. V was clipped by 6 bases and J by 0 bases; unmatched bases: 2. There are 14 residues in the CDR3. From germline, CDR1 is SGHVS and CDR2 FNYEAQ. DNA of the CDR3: TGTGCCAGCAGTCGGGACAGGGGCTCCTACGAGCAGTACTTC. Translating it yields CASSRDRGSYEQYF.

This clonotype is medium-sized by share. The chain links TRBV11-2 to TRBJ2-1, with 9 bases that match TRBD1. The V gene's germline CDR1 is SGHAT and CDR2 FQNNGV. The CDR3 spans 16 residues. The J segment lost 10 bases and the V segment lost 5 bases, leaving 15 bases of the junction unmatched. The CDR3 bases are TGTGCCAGCAGCCCCTACTTTAGCGCAGGACAGGGGGAGCAGTTCTTC. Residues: CASSPYFSAGQGEQFF. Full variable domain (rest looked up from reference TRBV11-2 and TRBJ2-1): EAGVAQSPRYKIIEKRQSVAFWCNPISGHATLYWYQQILGQGPKLLIQFQNNGVVDDSQLPKDRFSAERLKGVDSTLKIQPAKLEDSAVYLCASSPYFSAGQGEQFFGPGTRLTVL.

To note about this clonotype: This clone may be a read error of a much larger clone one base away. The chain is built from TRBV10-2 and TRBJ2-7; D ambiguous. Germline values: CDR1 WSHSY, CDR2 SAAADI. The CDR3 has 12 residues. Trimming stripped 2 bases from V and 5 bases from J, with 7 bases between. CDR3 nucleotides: TGCGCCAGCAGTGAGCCCACCCACGAGCAGTACTTC. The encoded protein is CASSEPTHEQYF.

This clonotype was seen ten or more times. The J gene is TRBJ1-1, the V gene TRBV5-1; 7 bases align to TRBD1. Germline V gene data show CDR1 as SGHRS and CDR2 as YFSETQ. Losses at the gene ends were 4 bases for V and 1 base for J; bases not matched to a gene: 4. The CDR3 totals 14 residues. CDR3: CASSLQGGNTEAFF. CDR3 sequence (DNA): TGCGCCAGCAGCCTTCAGGGGGGGAACACTGAAGCTTTCTTT.

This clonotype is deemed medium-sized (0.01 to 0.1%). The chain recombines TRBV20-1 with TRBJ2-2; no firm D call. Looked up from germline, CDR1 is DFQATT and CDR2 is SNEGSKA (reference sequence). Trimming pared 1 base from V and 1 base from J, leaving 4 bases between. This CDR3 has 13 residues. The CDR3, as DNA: TGCAGTGCTAGAGGGCAGAACACCGGGGAGCTGTTTTTT. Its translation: CSARGQNTGELFF.

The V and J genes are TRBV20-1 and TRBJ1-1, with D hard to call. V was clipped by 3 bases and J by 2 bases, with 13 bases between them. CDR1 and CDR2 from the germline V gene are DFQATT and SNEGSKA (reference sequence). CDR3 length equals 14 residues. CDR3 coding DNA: TGCAGTGCTAGTAATGGACCGACAAACACTGAAGCTTTCTTT. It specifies CSASNGPTNTEAFF.

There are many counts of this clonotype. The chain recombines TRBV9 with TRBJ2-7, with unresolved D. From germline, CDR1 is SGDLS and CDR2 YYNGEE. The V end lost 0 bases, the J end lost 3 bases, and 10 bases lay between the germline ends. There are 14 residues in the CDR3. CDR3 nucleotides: TGTGCCAGCAGCGTAGATGAGACATACTACGAGCAGTACTTC. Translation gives CASSVDETYYEQYF.

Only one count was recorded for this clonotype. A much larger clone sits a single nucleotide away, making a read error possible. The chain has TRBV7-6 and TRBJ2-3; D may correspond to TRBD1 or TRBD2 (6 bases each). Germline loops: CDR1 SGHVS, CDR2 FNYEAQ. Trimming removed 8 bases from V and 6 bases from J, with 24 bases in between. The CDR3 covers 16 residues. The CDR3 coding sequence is TGTGCCAGCCGGGGGCTAGTGGGAAAGGAGGGGGATACGCAGTATTTT. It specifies CASRGLVGKEGDTQYF.

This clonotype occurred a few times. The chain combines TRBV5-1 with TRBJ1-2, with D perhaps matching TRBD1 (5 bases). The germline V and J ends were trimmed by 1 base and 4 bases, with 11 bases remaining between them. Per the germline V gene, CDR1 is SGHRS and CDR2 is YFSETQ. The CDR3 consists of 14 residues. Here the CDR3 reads CASSLRRGTYGYTF. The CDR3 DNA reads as TGCGCCAGCAGCTTGAGGCGGGGGACCTATGGCTACACCTTC.

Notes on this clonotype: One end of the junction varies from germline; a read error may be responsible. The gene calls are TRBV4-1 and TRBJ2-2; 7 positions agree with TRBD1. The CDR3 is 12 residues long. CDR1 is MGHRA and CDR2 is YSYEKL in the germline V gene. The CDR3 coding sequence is TGCGCCACCCAGGGGGTGAAGGGGGAGCTGCTTTTT. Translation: CATQGVKGELLF.

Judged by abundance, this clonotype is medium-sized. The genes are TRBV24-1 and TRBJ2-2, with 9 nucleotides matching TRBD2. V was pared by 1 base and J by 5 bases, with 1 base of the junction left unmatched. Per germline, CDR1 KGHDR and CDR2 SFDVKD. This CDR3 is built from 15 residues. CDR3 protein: CATSDFSGRTGELFF. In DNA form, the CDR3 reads TGTGCCACCAGTGATTTTAGCGGGAGAACCGGGGAGCTGTTTTTT.

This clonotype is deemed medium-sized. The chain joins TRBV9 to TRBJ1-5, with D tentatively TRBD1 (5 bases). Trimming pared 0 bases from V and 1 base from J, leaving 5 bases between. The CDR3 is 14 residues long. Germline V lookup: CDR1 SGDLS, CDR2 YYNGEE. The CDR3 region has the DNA TGTGCCAGCAGCGTAGGGGGGAGCAATCAGCCCCAGCATTTT. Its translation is CASSVGGSNQPQHF.

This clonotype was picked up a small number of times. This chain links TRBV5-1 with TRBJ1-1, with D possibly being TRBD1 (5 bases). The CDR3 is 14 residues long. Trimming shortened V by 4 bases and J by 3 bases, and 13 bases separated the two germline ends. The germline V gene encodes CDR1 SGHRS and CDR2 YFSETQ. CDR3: CASSGGVGDTEAFF. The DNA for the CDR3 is TGCGCCAGCAGCGGTGGAGTAGGGGACACTGAAGCTTTCTTT.

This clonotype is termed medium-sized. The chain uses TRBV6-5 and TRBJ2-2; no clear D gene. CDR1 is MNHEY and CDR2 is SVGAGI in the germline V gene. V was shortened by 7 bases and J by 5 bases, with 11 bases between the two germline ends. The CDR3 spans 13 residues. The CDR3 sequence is CASTPLGTGELFF. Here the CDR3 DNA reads TGTGCCAGCACCCCGTTAGGTACCGGGGAGCTGTTTTTT.

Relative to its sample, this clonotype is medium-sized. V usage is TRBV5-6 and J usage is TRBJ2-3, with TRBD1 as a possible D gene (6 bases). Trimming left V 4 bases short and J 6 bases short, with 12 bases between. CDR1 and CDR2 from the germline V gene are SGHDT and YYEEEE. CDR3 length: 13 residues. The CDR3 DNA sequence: TGTGCCAGCAGCCCGACAGGAGCGGATACGCAGTATTTT. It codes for CASSPTGADTQYF.